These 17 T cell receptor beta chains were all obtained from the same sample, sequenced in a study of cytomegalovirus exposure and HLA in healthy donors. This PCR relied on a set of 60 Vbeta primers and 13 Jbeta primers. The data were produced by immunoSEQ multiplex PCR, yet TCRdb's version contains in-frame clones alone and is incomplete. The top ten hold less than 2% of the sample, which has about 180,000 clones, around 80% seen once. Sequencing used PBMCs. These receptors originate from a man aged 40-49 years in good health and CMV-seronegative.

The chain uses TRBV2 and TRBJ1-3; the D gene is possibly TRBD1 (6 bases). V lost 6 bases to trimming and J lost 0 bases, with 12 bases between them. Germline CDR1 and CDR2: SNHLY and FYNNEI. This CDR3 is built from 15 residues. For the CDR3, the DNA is TGTGCCAGCAGCCGACAGGTCCTCTCTGGAAACACCATATATTTT. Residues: CASSRQVLSGNTIYF.

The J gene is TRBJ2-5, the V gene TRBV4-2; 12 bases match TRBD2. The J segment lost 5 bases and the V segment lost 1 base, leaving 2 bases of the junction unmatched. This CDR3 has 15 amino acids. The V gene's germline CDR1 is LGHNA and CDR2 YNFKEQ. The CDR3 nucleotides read TGTGCCAGCAGCCAAGGGACTAGCGGGACGGAGACCCAGTACTTC. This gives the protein CASSQGTSGTETQYF.

The CDR3 is CASRPGRPSYEQYF. CDR3 coding DNA: TGTGCCAGCAGGCCCGGTCGCCCGTCCTACGAGCAGTACTTC. The rearrangement joins TRBV28 to TRBJ2-7; no reliable D call. Germline CDR1 is MDHEN and CDR2 is SYDVKM. V was cut by 6 bases and J by 1 base, with 13 bases left in between. There are 14 residues in the CDR3.

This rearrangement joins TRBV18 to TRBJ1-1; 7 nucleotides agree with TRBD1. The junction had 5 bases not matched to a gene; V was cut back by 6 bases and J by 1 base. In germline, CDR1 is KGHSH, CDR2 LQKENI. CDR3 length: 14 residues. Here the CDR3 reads CASSRQGPNTEAFF. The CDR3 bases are TGTGCCAGCTCGCGACAGGGCCCGAACACTGAAGCTTTCTTT.

Here the CDR3 reads CASIGRSPPRGYTF. As DNA, the CDR3 is TGTGCCAGCATAGGCAGATCCCCCCCGCGGGGCTACACCTTC. The J gene is TRBJ1-2, the V gene TRBV6-5; D gene ambiguous. The germline V and J ends were trimmed by 7 bases and 8 bases, with 20 bases remaining between them. The germline V gene encodes CDR1 MNHEY and CDR2 SVGAGI. The length of the CDR3 is 14 residues.

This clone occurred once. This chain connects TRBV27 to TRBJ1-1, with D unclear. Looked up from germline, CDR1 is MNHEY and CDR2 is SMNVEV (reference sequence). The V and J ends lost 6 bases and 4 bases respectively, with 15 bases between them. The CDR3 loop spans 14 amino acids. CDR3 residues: CASRSQLGGTEAFF. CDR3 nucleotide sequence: TGTGCCAGCAGGTCTCAACTGGGAGGCACTGAAGCTTTCTTT.

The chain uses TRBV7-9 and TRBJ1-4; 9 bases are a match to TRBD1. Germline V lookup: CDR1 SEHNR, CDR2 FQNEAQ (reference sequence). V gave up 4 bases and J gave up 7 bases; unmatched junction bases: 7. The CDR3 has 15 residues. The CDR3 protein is CASSYAGTGSEKLFF. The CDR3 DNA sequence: TGTGCCAGCAGCTACGCCGGGACAGGGAGTGAAAAACTGTTTTTT.

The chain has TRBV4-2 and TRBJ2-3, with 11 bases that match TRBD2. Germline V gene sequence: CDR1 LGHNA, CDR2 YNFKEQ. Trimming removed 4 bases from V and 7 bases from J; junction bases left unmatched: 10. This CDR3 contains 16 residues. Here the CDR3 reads CASSRSSGRALNTQYF. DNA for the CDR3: TGTGCCAGCAGCCGAAGTAGCGGGAGGGCCCTGAATACGCAGTATTTT.

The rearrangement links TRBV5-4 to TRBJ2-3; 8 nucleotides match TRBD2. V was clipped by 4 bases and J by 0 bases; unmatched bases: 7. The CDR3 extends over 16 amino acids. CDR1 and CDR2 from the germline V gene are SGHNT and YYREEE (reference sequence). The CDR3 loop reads CASSPISGASTDTQYF. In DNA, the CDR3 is TGTGCCAGCAGCCCTATTAGCGGGGCTAGCACAGATACGCAGTATTTT.

The CDR3 reads CASSYTRPFREDGYTF. The CDR3 DNA is TGTGCCAGCAGTTATACCAGGCCTTTCCGGGAGGATGGCTACACCTTC. The chain links TRBV6-5 to TRBJ1-2, with D unresolved. The V end lost 3 bases, the J end lost 6 bases, and 20 bases lay between the germline ends. Per germline, CDR1 MNHEY and CDR2 SVGAGI. CDR3 length: 16 amino acids.

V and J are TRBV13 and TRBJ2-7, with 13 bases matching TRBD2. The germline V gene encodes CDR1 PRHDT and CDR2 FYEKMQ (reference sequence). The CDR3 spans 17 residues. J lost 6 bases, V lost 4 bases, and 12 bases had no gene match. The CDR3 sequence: CASSWRTSGRGVSEQYF. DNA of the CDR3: TGTGCCAGCAGCTGGCGGACTAGCGGGAGAGGTGTAAGCGAGCAGTACTTC.

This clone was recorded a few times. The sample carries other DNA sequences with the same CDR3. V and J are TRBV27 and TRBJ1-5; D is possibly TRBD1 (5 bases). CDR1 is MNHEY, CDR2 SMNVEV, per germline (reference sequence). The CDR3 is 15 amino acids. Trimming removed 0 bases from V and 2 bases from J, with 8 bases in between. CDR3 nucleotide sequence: TGTGCCAGCAGTTTATCGACGGGGGGCAATCAGCCCCAGCATTTT. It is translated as CASSLSTGGNQPQHF.

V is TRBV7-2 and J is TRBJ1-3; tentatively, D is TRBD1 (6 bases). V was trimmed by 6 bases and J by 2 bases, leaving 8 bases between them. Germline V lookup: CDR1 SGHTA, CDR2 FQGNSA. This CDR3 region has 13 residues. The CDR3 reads CASRWTAGNTIYF. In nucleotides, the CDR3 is TGTGCCAGCAGGTGGACAGCTGGAAACACCATATATTTT.

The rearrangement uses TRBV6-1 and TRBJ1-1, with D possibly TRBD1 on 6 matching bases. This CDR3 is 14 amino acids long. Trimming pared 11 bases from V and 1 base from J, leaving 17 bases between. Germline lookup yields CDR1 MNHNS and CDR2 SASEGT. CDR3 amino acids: CAGRQGLQNTEAFF. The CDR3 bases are TGTGCCGGTCGGCAGGGGTTACAGAACACTGAAGCTTTCTTT.

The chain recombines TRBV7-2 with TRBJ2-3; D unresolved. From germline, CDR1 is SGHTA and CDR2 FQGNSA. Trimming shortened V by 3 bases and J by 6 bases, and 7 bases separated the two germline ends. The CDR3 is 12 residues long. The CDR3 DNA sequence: TGTGCCAGCAGCTTGGCCCCCGATACGCAGTATTTT. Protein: CASSLAPDTQYF.

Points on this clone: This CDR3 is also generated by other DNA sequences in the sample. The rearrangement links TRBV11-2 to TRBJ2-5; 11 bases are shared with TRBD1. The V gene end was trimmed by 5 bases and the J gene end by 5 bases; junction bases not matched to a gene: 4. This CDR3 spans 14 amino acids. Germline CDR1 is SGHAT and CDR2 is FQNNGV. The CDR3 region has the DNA TGTGCCAGCAGCCCAGGGACAGGGGGTGAGACCCAGTACTTC. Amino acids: CASSPGTGGETQYF.

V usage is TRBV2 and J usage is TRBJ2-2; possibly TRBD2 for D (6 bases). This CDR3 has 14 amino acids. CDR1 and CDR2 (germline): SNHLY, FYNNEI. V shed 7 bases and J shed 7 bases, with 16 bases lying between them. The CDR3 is CASKSGRGGGELFF. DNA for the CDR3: TGTGCCAGCAAATCCGGGAGAGGTGGCGGGGAGCTGTTTTTT.